The 27 T cell receptor beta chains below were found in one sample sequenced in a study of T cell clones after liver transplantation (dated by TCRdb to about 2019). Libraries were made using the immunoSEQ multiplex PCR assay. This is the immuneACCESS table as TCRdb keeps it, with only in-frame sequences that have V and J called. A part of the clones is gone; compared with another copy, unresolved V genes explain less than half, and the rest is unexplained. A total of about 45,000 clones appear in this sample, about 86% of them only once. The ten largest clones represent 2% to 2.5% of the sample. The material was CD4+ T cells from blood, obtained 24 months after liver transplant. All receptors come from a human patient who received a liver transplant. Some T cells seen after a transplant may have their origin in the graft donor.

The rearrangement links TRBV15 to TRBJ2-1; D is perhaps TRBD1 or TRBD2 (5 bases each). The length of the CDR3 is 13 residues. The V gene's germline CDR1 is LNHNV and CDR2 YYDKDF (reference sequence). With 3 bases removed from V and 5 bases from J, the gap between germline ends came to 8 bases. The CDR3 nucleotides are TGTGCCACCAGCAGTCAGGGAGACAATGAGCAGTTCTTC. It yields the protein CATSSQGDNEQFF.

The V call is TRBV7-9, the J call TRBJ2-3; no clear D gene. The CDR3 is 13 amino acids. Germline V gene lookup returns CDR1 SEHNR and CDR2 FQNEAQ (reference sequence). The V end was cut by 5 bases, the J end by 0 bases, with 6 bases between. The DNA for the CDR3 is TGTGCCAGCAGCACGACTAGCACAGATACGCAGTATTTT. It codes for CASSTTSTDTQYF.

This chain links TRBV29-1 with TRBJ2-7; 7 bases line up with TRBD1. CDR1 SQVTM and CDR2 ANQGSEA come from the germline V gene. Losses at the gene ends were 4 bases for V and 3 bases for J; bases not matched to a gene: 3. The CDR3 contains 12 residues. The CDR3 sequence is CSVGQGFYEQYF. The DNA for the CDR3 is TGCAGCGTTGGACAGGGTTTCTACGAGCAGTACTTC.

The rearrangement links TRBV19 to TRBJ1-2; no clear D. The CDR3 runs 14 residues. Trimming pared 8 bases from V and 6 bases from J, leaving 19 bases between. Germline CDR1 LNHDA, CDR2 SQIVND (reference sequence). The CDR3 region is CASSPRLDSDGYTF. The CDR3 DNA follows: TGTGCCAGTTCGCCAAGACTGGACTCCGATGGCTACACCTTC.

The DNA of the CDR3 is TGCGCCAGCAGCTTGTCAGGGGCCTACGAGCAGTACTTC. Amino acid sequence: CASSLSGAYEQYF. This chain links TRBV5-1 with TRBJ2-7; weak D call: TRBD1 (6 bases). This CDR3 is built from 13 residues. Trimming removed 1 base at V and 2 bases at J, with 7 bases between. Germline lookup yields CDR1 SGHRS and CDR2 YFSETQ. Filled out from reference TRBV5-1 and TRBJ2-7, the complete variable domain reads KAGVTQTPRYLIKTRGQQVTLSCSPISGHRSVSWYQQTPGQGLQFLFEYFSETQRNKGNFPGRFSGRQFSNSRSEMNVSTLELGDSALYLCASSLSGAYEQYFGPGTRLTVT.

The chain carries TRBV7-8 and TRBJ1-2; a weak D match, TRBD1 (6 bases). The CDR3 extends over 19 amino acids. Trimming cost V 4 bases and J 4 bases, with 28 bases left between them. Germline CDR1 is SGHVS and CDR2 is FQNEAQ. This chain's CDR3 is CASSWGPGAGRRRVYGYTF. CDR3 DNA: TGTGCCAGCAGCTGGGGCCCGGGGGCAGGCCGCAGGAGAGTCTATGGCTACACCTTC.

The table lists this clone with a few counts. The chain is built from TRBV6-1 and TRBJ2-7; possible D gene TRBD1, 6 bases. V dropped 1 base and J dropped 5 bases, with 15 bases sitting between them. The CDR3 spans 15 residues. Germline V lookup: CDR1 MNHNS, CDR2 SASEGT. The CDR3: CASSEGGQGKNEQYF. The CDR3 DNA sequence: TGTGCCAGCAGTGAAGGGGGCCAGGGGAAGAACGAGCAGTACTTC.

This chain links TRBV7-3 with TRBJ1-1; tentative D call: TRBD1 (5 bases). The CDR3 is 16 amino acids. Germline CDR1 is SGHTA and CDR2 is FQGTGA. The V end lost 2 bases, the J end lost 2 bases, and 15 bases lay between the germline ends. This CDR3 reads CASSLGQGRGNTEAFF. CDR3 DNA: TGTGCCAGCAGCTTAGGCCAGGGAAGGGGAAACACTGAAGCTTTCTTT.

This clone was detected only once. The rearrangement joins TRBV28 to TRBJ1-5, with D possibly matching TRBD1 (5 bases). The CDR3 is 15 residues long. V shed 6 bases and J shed 11 bases, with 23 bases lying between them. Germline CDR1 MDHEN, CDR2 SYDVKM. In DNA, the CDR3 is TGTGCCAGCAGGGGGGACTACCCAAGGGATTCGGCCCAGCATTTT. Translated: CASRGDYPRDSAQHF.

The V gene is TRBV27, the J gene TRBJ1-2, with D possibly being TRBD1 (5 bases). Per germline, CDR1 MNHEY and CDR2 SMNVEV (reference sequence). There are 18 residues in the CDR3. V dropped 3 bases and J dropped 1 base, with 21 bases sitting between them. In nucleotides, the CDR3 is TGTGCCAGCAGTTTTGGTCACCGCGGTGGGGCTAGTAACTATGGCTACACCTTC. Amino acids: CASSFGHRGGASNYGYTF.

This clone was seen only once. The chain joins TRBV30 to TRBJ2-5; a possible D gene is TRBD2 (6 bases). This CDR3 spans 12 amino acids. V was cut by 5 bases and J by 5 bases, with 12 bases left in between. Germline CDR1 GTSNPN, CDR2 SVGIG (reference sequence). The chain's CDR3 is CAWDQTSETQYF. The DNA of the CDR3 is TGTGCCTGGGATCAAACTAGCGAGACCCAGTACTTC.

V gene TRBV20-1 combines with J gene TRBJ2-1; D is unresolved. V was pared by 1 base and J by 7 bases, with 2 bases between. The CDR3 contains 10 residues. CDR1 is DFQATT and CDR2 is SNEGSKA in the germline V gene (reference sequence). In DNA, the CDR3 is TGCAGTGCTAGAGTTAATGAGCAGTTCTTC. The encoded protein is CSARVNEQFF.

This clone was observed a few times. The genes are TRBV19 and TRBJ1-5; D gene uncertain. This CDR3 region has 14 residues. The germline gives CDR1 LNHDA, CDR2 SQIVND (reference sequence). V shed 6 bases and J shed 2 bases, with 11 bases lying between them. The DNA for the CDR3 is TGTGCCAGTAGCCCAGACCGGGGCAATCAGCCCCAGCATTTT. Translated: CASSPDRGNQPQHF.

In its sample, this clone was seen once. The chain is built from TRBV13 and TRBJ2-5, with TRBD1 matching 10 bases. The CDR3 is made up of 16 amino acids. Germline values: CDR1 PRHDT, CDR2 FYEKMQ (reference sequence). The V and J ends lost 3 bases and 2 bases, in that order; junction bases with no gene match: 6. CDR3: CASSFGQGDYQETQYF. CDR3 nucleotide sequence: TGTGCCAGCAGCTTCGGACAGGGGGATTATCAAGAGACCCAGTACTTC.

The chain couples TRBV5-1 to TRBJ2-7, with 9 bases lining up with TRBD1. Trimming at V came to 2 bases and at J to 3 bases, leaving 3 bases not matched to a gene. This CDR3 has 14 amino acids. Looked up from germline, CDR1 is SGHRS and CDR2 is YFSETQ. CDR3: CASSLQGAGYEQYF. CDR3 bases: TGCGCCAGCAGCTTACAGGGGGCCGGCTACGAGCAGTACTTC.

This sequence joins TRBV29-1 and TRBJ1-5, with a weak D call TRBD1 (5 bases). The V and J ends lost 3 bases and 4 bases respectively, with 19 bases between them. Germline V gene data show CDR1 as SQVTM and CDR2 as ANQGSEA. The CDR3 is 16 amino acids. The CDR3 sequence: CSVEAKGGDPNQPQHF. The DNA for the CDR3 is TGCAGCGTTGAGGCAAAAGGAGGGGACCCTAATCAGCCCCAGCATTTT.

The V gene is TRBV9, the J gene TRBJ2-3; 7 bases match TRBD1. The junction had 7 bases not matched to a gene; V was cut back by 4 bases and J by 2 bases. The CDR3 length is 15 residues. Germline CDR1 reads SGDLS; CDR2 reads YYNGEE. Written as DNA, the CDR3 is TGTGCCAGCAGCACCGGGACAGTTCTCACAGATACGCAGTATTTT. Translating gives CASSTGTVLTDTQYF.

CDR3 DNA: TGTGCCAGCAGCTCCGAAGACGGGTCCGGGGGCTACACCTTC. The encoded protein is CASSSEDGSGGYTF. The V gene is TRBV5-4, the J gene TRBJ1-2; D call uncertain. CDR1 is SGHNT, CDR2 YYREEE, per germline (reference sequence). The CDR3 sequence is 14 residues long. The V gene lost 3 bases and the J gene lost 8 bases, with 17 bases spanning the gap. Using reference TRBV5-4 and TRBJ1-2 for the parts outside the CDR3, the full variable domain is ETGVTQSPTHLIKTRGQQVTLRCSSQSGHNTVSWYQQALGQGPQFIFQYYREEENGRGNFPPRFSGLQFPNYSSELNVNALELDDSALYLCASSSEDGSGGYTFGSGTRLTVV.

V usage is TRBV5-1 and J usage is TRBJ2-3; the match to TRBD2 covers 10 bases. The ends lost 3 bases at V and 6 bases at J; junction bases unmatched: 13. The CDR3 is 17 amino acids. Germline CDR1 and CDR2: SGHRS and YFSETQ. The CDR3 DNA sequence: TGCGCCAGCAGCTCCGGCGGTCTAGCGGGGGCCCTGGATACGCAGTATTTT. This codes for CASSSGGLAGALDTQYF.

The rearrangement links TRBV9 to TRBJ2-1, with 9 nucleotides matching TRBD1. The CDR3 extends over 15 amino acids. The ends lost 3 bases at V and 8 bases at J; junction bases unmatched: 9. Germline CDR1 is SGDLS and CDR2 is YYNGEE. CDR3 protein: CASSDTGGGVDEQFF. DNA of the CDR3: TGTGCCAGCAGCGACACAGGGGGCGGGGTGGATGAGCAGTTCTTC.

The chain uses TRBV5-1 and TRBJ2-3; unclear D gene. Germline loops: CDR1 SGHRS, CDR2 YFSETQ. V lost 0 bases and J 10 bases, leaving 18 bases between the germline ends. The CDR3 runs 15 residues. The CDR3 spells CASSLDGGTSDPQYF. The CDR3 DNA reads TGCGCCAGCAGCTTGGATGGCGGTACAAGTGATCCGCAGTATTTT.

The chain couples TRBV6-6 to TRBJ2-7; TRBD2 matches at 14 bases. CDR3 size: 16 residues. Germline loops: CDR1 MNHNY, CDR2 SVGAGI (reference sequence). The J segment lost 2 bases and the V segment lost 2 bases, leaving 2 bases of the junction unmatched. The CDR3 loop reads CASSYGTSGGTYEQYF. Written as DNA, the CDR3 is TGTGCCAGCAGTTACGGGACTAGCGGGGGCACCTACGAGCAGTACTTC.

This clone was observed a handful of times. CDR3 in DNA: TGTGCCAGCAGCTTGGGCGCGCTGAGTGAAAAACTGTTTTTT. This sequence encodes CASSLGALSEKLFF. The chain recombines TRBV5-6 with TRBJ1-4; D unresolved. V lost 0 bases to trimming and J lost 7 bases, with 10 bases between them. Germline CDR1 SGHDT, CDR2 YYEEEE. CDR3 length equals 14 residues.

The V call is TRBV19, the J call TRBJ1-5; D ambiguous. Germline values: CDR1 LNHDA, CDR2 SQIVND (reference sequence). V lost 9 bases and J lost 2, with 17 bases in between. The CDR3 spans 15 residues. The CDR3: CASQSNPAGNQPQHF. The CDR3 region has the DNA TGTGCCAGCCAAAGTAATCCAGCAGGCAATCAGCCCCAGCATTTT.

The DNA for the CDR3 is TGTGCCAGCAGTTACTCCGGGACATCTGGGGCCAACGTCCTGACTTTC. Translation gives CASSYSGTSGANVLTF. The V and J genes are TRBV6-5 and TRBJ2-6; TRBD1 might be the D (6 bases). The germline V and J ends were trimmed by 0 bases and 1 base, with 7 bases remaining between them. The CDR3 runs 16 residues. From germline, CDR1 is MNHEY and CDR2 SVGAGI.

The gene calls are TRBV5-6 and TRBJ1-1; a weak D match, TRBD1 (5 bases). V was pared by 0 bases and J by 0 bases, with 12 bases between. The germline CDR1 and CDR2 sequences are SGHDT and YYEEEE. There are 16 residues in the CDR3. CDR3 loop: CASSLGGAGMNTEAFF. CDR3 sequence (DNA): TGTGCCAGCAGCTTGGGAGGGGCGGGGATGAACACTGAAGCTTTCTTT.

This sequence joins TRBV5-1 and TRBJ1-1; maybe TRBD1 (5 bases). The ends were cut back, 3 bases at V and 0 bases at J, with 9 bases in the middle. CDR3 length: 14 amino acids. The V gene's germline CDR1 is SGHRS and CDR2 YFSETQ. The CDR3 bases are TGCGCCAGCAGCTCAGGGAACTTGAACACTGAAGCTTTCTTT. This sequence encodes CASSSGNLNTEAFF. Complete variable domain (other parts from reference TRBV5-1 and TRBJ1-1): KAGVTQTPRYLIKTRGQQVTLSCSPISGHRSVSWYQQTPGQGLQFLFEYFSETQRNKGNFPGRFSGRQFSNSRSEMNVSTLELGDSALYLCASSSGNLNTEAFFGQGTRLTVV.